The 5 T cell receptor beta chains in this list originate from one sample, sequenced in a study of identical twins. Using its own MiXCR run on the 5' RACE reads, TCRdb lists one record per CDR3 protein. This table holds hundreds of thousands of distinct CDR3 sequences, under 9% found once. These data were likewise used in another study, on yellow fever vaccine responses in identical twins.

Material for sequencing was memory (CD45RO+) T cells sorted from blood. Every receptor here comes from a woman under 30 in good health.

The chain uses TRBV5-6 and TRBJ2-6; D is uncertain. Germline values: CDR1 SGHDT, CDR2 YYEEEE. Between the trimmed V and J ends, which lost 5 bases and 0 bases, there was a span of 9 bases. This CDR3 region has 15 residues. CDR3 nucleotides: TGTGCCAGCAGGCGGCAGAACTCTGGGGCCAACGTCCTGACTTTC. Its protein product is CASRRQNSGANVLTF. Combining the CDR3 with reference TRBV5-6 and TRBJ2-6 gives the whole variable domain DAGVTQSPTHLIKTRGQQVTLRCSPKSGHDTVSWYQQALGQGPQFIFQYYEEEERQRGNFPDRFSGHQFPNYSSELNVNALLLGDSALYLCASRRQNSGANVLTFGAGSRLTVL.

This chain uses TRBV2 with TRBJ2-7, with TRBD1 identical over 8 bases. This CDR3 has 13 amino acids. V was clipped by 8 bases and J by 3 bases; unmatched bases: 6. Germline CDR1 reads SNHLY; CDR2 reads FYNNEI. The DNA of the CDR3 is TGTGCCAGCCTGGGACAGGTTAACTACGAGCAGTACTTC. Protein: CASLGQVNYEQYF.

This clonotype has ten or more counts. The genes are TRBV2 and TRBJ1-3, with D tentatively TRBD1 (6 bases). Deletions cut 4 bases from V and 2 bases from J, with 18 bases between. This CDR3 comprises 17 residues. The germline V gene has CDR1 SNHLY and CDR2 FYNNEI. The CDR3 coding sequence is TGTGCCAGCAGTGGGGGGGACAACTCTAACCCTGGAAACACCATATATTTT. Translating it yields CASSGGDNSNPGNTIYF.

J is TRBJ2-5 and V is TRBV7-2, with D tentatively TRBD1 (6 bases). The CDR3 is 14 amino acids. Germline CDR1 SGHTA, CDR2 FQGNSA. V lost 5 bases and J lost 4, with 14 bases in between. The CDR3 bases are TGTGCCAGCAGCCGCCCGGGACACGGAGAGACCCAGTACTTC. Its protein product is CASSRPGHGETQYF.

The chain couples TRBV5-1 to TRBJ1-4; D not certain. The CDR3 runs 13 residues. Germline lookup yields CDR1 SGHRS and CDR2 YFSETQ. The V end lost 6 bases, the J end lost 4 bases, and 10 bases lay between the germline ends. The CDR3 is CASTGFDNEKLFF. For the CDR3, the DNA is TGCGCCAGCACGGGGTTTGATAATGAAAAACTGTTTTTT. The entire variable domain, with the rest obtained from reference TRBV5-1 and TRBJ1-4, is as follows: KAGVTQTPRYLIKTRGQQVTLSCSPISGHRSVSWYQQTPGQGLQFLFEYFSETQRNKGNFPGRFSGRQFSNSRSEMNVSTLELGDSALYLCASTGFDNEKLFFGSGTQLSVL.